Each of the 13 T cell receptor beta chains below was sequenced from the same sample in a study of CD8+ T cells in alopecia areata. Following extraction, RNA underwent reverse transcription to cDNA, which served as the sequencing template. Measured with immunoSEQ multiplex PCR; TCRdb has only the in-frame clones, and not every one. The table shows roughly 250,000 clones, with less than 80% occurring only once. The source was CD4+ T cells sorted from blood, collected at week 0. The receptors originated from a human donor with alopecia areata.

The chain carries TRBV30 and TRBJ1-6, with no clear D. Looked up from germline, CDR1 is GTSNPN and CDR2 is SVGIG (reference sequence). Trimming took off 1 base at V and 4 bases at J, with 2 bases between the two ends. The CDR3 length is 12 residues. CDR3 sequence (DNA): TGTGCCTGGAGTGGGTATAATTCACCCCTCCACTTT. It specifies CAWSGYNSPLHF.

This clone was seen only once. The genes are TRBV29-1 and TRBJ1-2, with a weak D call TRBD1 (5 bases). The CDR3 runs 12 residues. The V and J ends lost 6 bases and 8 bases respectively, with 16 bases between them. The germline CDR1 and CDR2 sequences are SQVTM and ANQGSEA. CDR3 sequence: CSVVQGSNGYTF. Here the CDR3 DNA reads TGCAGCGTCGTGCAGGGCTCGAACGGCTACACCTTC.

This clone has only a few counts. The gene calls are TRBV29-1 and TRBJ1-2, with 7 bases that match TRBD1. This CDR3 has 13 residues. Germline assignment: CDR1 SQVTM and CDR2 ANQGSEA. V shed 3 bases and J 7 bases; nucleotides not matched to a gene: 8. CDR3 nucleotides: TGCAGCGTTGATTTGGGACAGTCTGGTGGCTACACCTTC. Residues: CSVDLGQSGGYTF.

The gene calls are TRBV29-1 and TRBJ1-1; D is undetermined. V lost 3 bases and J lost 2, with 13 bases in between. The germline gives CDR1 SQVTM, CDR2 ANQGSEA. This CDR3 spans 14 amino acids. Written as DNA, the CDR3 is TGCAGCGTTGAGGGTCGACAACTTAACACTGAAGCTTTCTTT. This gives the protein CSVEGRQLNTEAFF.

The chain links TRBV6-5 to TRBJ1-4, with unresolved D. V lost 2 bases to trimming and J lost 5 bases, with 6 bases between them. The CDR3 consists of 13 residues. Germline V gene sequence: CDR1 MNHEY, CDR2 SVGAGI. The CDR3 sequence: CASSYSFNEKLFF. CDR3 sequence (DNA): TGTGCCAGCAGTTACAGTTTCAATGAAAAACTGTTTTTT.

This clone has a handful of counts. This rearrangement joins TRBV29-1 to TRBJ2-5; 8 bases are shared with TRBD1. Germline values: CDR1 SQVTM, CDR2 ANQGSEA. CDR3 length: 12 residues. Germline trimming cut 6 bases from V and 5 bases from J; bases unmatched to any gene: 5. CDR3 sequence reads: CSVRTGRETQYF. The DNA for the CDR3 is TGCAGCGTCAGGACAGGGCGGGAGACCCAGTACTTC.

This clone has just a few counts. V usage is TRBV15 and J usage is TRBJ1-4, with 7 positions matching TRBD1. The germline gives CDR1 LNHNV, CDR2 YYDKDF (reference sequence). V was clipped by 3 bases and J by 8 bases; unmatched bases: 9. This CDR3 has 15 amino acids. CDR3 bases: TGTGCCACCAGCAGGAGGGGGCAACCGAGGGAAAAACTGTTTTTT. As protein: CATSRRGQPREKLFF.

The V call is TRBV5-5, the J call TRBJ2-4; 9 bases line up with TRBD1. CDR1 and CDR2 (germline): SGHKS, YYEKEE (reference sequence). The CDR3 spans 17 residues. V lost 4 bases, J lost 6 bases, and 14 bases stayed unmatched. The DNA for the CDR3 is TGTGCCAGCAGCCCAACATCACCCGGGACAGGGTTAAACATTCAGTACTTC. Its translation is CASSPTSPGTGLNIQYF.

V gene TRBV9 combines with J gene TRBJ1-1; maybe TRBD1 (5 bases). V lost 0 bases to trimming and J lost 5 bases, with 11 bases between them. Germline V gene lookup returns CDR1 SGDLS and CDR2 YYNGEE. CDR3 length: 14 residues. In nucleotides, the CDR3 is TGTGCCAGCAGCGTAGTAGGACATCTTACTGAAGCTTTCTTT. Translating gives CASSVVGHLTEAFF.

The genes are TRBV5-1 and TRBJ2-5; D gene unclear. V shed 1 base and J shed 0 bases, with 4 bases lying between them. This CDR3 contains 13 residues. Germline V gene sequence: CDR1 SGHRS, CDR2 YFSETQ. CDR3 in amino acids: CASSLMYQETQYF. The CDR3, as DNA: TGCGCCAGCAGCTTGATGTACCAAGAGACCCAGTACTTC.

This clone occurred a few times. This chain connects TRBV5-6 to TRBJ2-5; 11 positions agree with TRBD2. The CDR3 is made up of 15 amino acids. The V and J ends lost 4 bases and 2 bases, in that order; junction bases with no gene match: 4. From germline, CDR1 is SGHDT and CDR2 YYEEEE. CDR3 sequence reads: CASSLRLAGQETQYF. CDR3 nucleotide sequence: TGTGCCAGCAGCCTCCGACTAGCGGGACAAGAGACCCAGTACTTC.

J is TRBJ2-6 and V is TRBV25-1, with TRBD1 matching 8 bases. Unmatched junction bases numbered 8, after V lost 6 bases and J lost 4 bases. Germline V CDR1 and CDR2: MGHDK, SYGVNS. CDR3 length: 16 residues. The DNA of the CDR3 is TGTGCCAGCAGACACCAGGGGGCGCGAGGGGCCAACGTCCTGACTTTC. It encodes CASRHQGARGANVLTF.

Only one count was recorded for this clone. The rearrangement uses TRBV14 and TRBJ2-3, with D tentatively TRBD2 (5 bases). The CDR3 has 16 residues. CDR1 and CDR2 from the germline V gene are SGHDN and FVKESK. V was cut by 4 bases and J by 2 bases, with 16 bases left in between. The CDR3 sequence: CASSLMAGGATDTQYF. DNA for the CDR3: TGTGCCAGCAGCCTCATGGCGGGCGGTGCCACAGATACGCAGTATTTT.